These T cell receptor beta chains were read from a single sample in a study of Tregs in tolerant kidney transplant recipients. This table comes from immunoSEQ multiplex PCR, and its TCRdb copy is limited to in-frame clones, with some not included. The sample lists more than 2,500 clones, approximately 40% seen once, with approximately 7% in the top ten. Their antigens remain unidentified. The specimen sequenced was Tregs from blood cultured with allogeneic cells. The receptor set was obtained from a human donor in good health. The conserved cysteine and the conserved F or W are not part of the CDR3 here. D genes are given only for firm matches. Not every row has a clone size; where given, it reads once, few, many or a size class.

size	D	V	J	CDR3
-	-	TRBV7-1	TRBJ2-3	ASSLVLGRDTQY
few	-	TRBV19	TRBJ2-2	ASIPDGAPNTGELF
-	-	TRBV6-5	TRBJ1-2	ASKRTTINYGYT
-	-	TRBV9	TRBJ2-1	ASSVAGQGAASGHYNEQF
few	-	TRBV18	TRBJ2-1	ASSPYEAAGNNEQF
few	TRBD2	TRBV11-3	TRBJ2-1	ASSSGTRSYNEQF
-	-	TRBV6-5	TRBJ2-2	ASSYGGVANTGELF
medium-sized	TRBD2	TRBV9	TRBJ2-1	ASSLTSGRALYIYNEQF
-	-	TRBV4-3	TRBJ1-4	ASSQGTVTNEKLF
-	TRBD2	TRBV5-1	TRBJ2-5	ASSLGLAGVNLLRETQY
few	-	TRBV5-1	TRBJ2-1	ASSLFVSINEQF
-	TRBD2	TRBV5-6	TRBJ2-2	ASSLAGGPLNTGELF
few	TRBD1	TRBV19	TRBJ1-5	ASRERGQGRNQPQH
once	-	TRBV2	TRBJ2-3	ASREQGAIRDTQY
-	TRBD2	TRBV5-6	TRBJ2-7	ASSLLAGAPNYEQY
few	-	TRBV6-1	TRBJ2-1	ASKRIPGQYNEQF
few	-	TRBV6-6	TRBJ2-7	ASSYSDYEQY
-	-	TRBV6-5	TRBJ1-1	ASSYSWTEAF